This TCR beta chain was observed in a study of OX40 agonist ivuxolimab in advanced cancers. Clones were sequenced by immunoSEQ multiplex PCR, and TCRdb holds only the in-frame ones, with some missing. In the table there are about 80,000 clones, approximately 86% of which are singletons. The CDR3 consists of 13 residues. Germline V gene data show CDR1 as GTSNPN and CDR2 as SVGIG (reference sequence). With 3 bases clipped from V and 7 bases from J, the junction kept 5 bases outside the gene matches. This sequence joins TRBV30 and TRBJ1-2, with TRBD1 matching over 10 bases. The specimen was CD4+ or CD8+ T cells sorted from blood, collected in a trial of the OX40 agonist ivuxolimab. This sequence originates from an adult with an advanced solid tumor such as melanoma, head and neck, liver or kidney cancer. In DNA form, the CDR3 reads TGTGCCTGGAGCCTCCGGGACAGGGGTGGCTACACCTTC. It specifies CAWSLRDRGGYTF.